One and the same sample provided the 13 T cell receptor beta chains below, sequenced in a study of patients and donors after allogeneic stem cell transplantation. TCRdb re-called the RT-PCR reads through MiXCR, storing one row per CDR3 protein. Of approximately 160,000 distinct CDR3 sequences in the sample, 25% to 35% were seen once. The sample consisted of blood, either unsorted or a sorted T cell fraction (not recorded which). The receptors shown here come from a human donor who was either an allogeneic HSCT recipient or a stem cell or donor lymphocyte infusion donor (not recorded which). It is not recorded whose cells these are; they may come from a transplant donor.

The chain employs TRBV20-1 and TRBJ2-3; the D call may be TRBD1 or TRBD2 (6 bases each). Germline CDR1 reads DFQATT; CDR2 reads SNEGSKA (reference sequence). The CDR3 has 15 residues. V was cut by 4 bases and J by 1 base, with 15 bases left in between. This CDR3 reads CSANRDFWGTDTQYF. The CDR3 bases are TGCAGTGCTAACAGGGACTTCTGGGGCACAGATACGCAGTATTTT.

This clonotype was detected a few times. This chain uses TRBV20-1 with TRBJ2-7, with D unclear. V was cut by 2 bases and J by 1 base, with 6 bases left in between. Germline V gives CDR1 DFQATT, CDR2 SNEGSKA (reference sequence). The CDR3 covers 12 residues. CDR3 loop: CSARRGSYEQYF. CDR3 sequence (DNA): TGCAGTGCTAGACGCGGTTCCTACGAGCAGTACTTC.

Here the CDR3 reads CASSPPGLAPEGEQFF. The CDR3 bases are TGTGCCAGCTCACCACCGGGACTAGCGCCCGAGGGTGAGCAGTTCTTC. The rearrangement links TRBV18 to TRBJ2-1; 10 bases are a match to TRBD2. Germline CDR1 reads KGHSH; CDR2 reads LQKENI. V dropped 0 bases and J dropped 9; count of bases not matched to a gene: 8. The length of the CDR3 is 16 residues.

The chain has TRBV12-3 or TRBV12-4 and TRBJ1-1, with D maybe TRBD1 (5 bases). V was clipped by 5 bases and J by 4 bases, with 20 bases between them. The CDR3 runs 16 residues. The CDR3 loop is CASSPRFRAGSTEAFF. As DNA, the CDR3 is TGTGCCAGCAGTCCCCGTTTCAGGGCGGGGAGCACTGAAGCTTTCTTT.

This clonotype has a handful of counts. The chain carries TRBV6-5 and TRBJ1-2; D is undetermined. Trimming stripped 5 bases from V and 7 bases from J, with 11 bases between. CDR3 size: 12 residues. The germline CDR1 and CDR2 sequences are MNHEY and SVGAGI. The DNA of the CDR3 is TGTGCCAGCAGTGGCCAGTCGGGTGGCTACACCTTC. It codes for CASSGQSGGYTF.

The J gene is TRBJ2-1, the V gene TRBV2, with D unclear. Germline V lookup: CDR1 SNHLY, CDR2 FYNNEI. V was cut by 1 base and J by 3 bases, with 7 bases left in between. The CDR3 loop spans 14 amino acids. The CDR3: CASSEGIFYNEQFF. The CDR3 DNA reads as TGTGCCAGCAGTGAAGGAATTTTCTACAATGAGCAGTTCTTC.

V and J are TRBV7-9 and TRBJ2-1, with D hard to call. There are 16 residues in the CDR3. Trimming cost V 1 base and J 7 bases, with 17 bases left between them. Germline V gives CDR1 SEHNR, CDR2 FQNEAQ (reference sequence). This chain's CDR3 is CASSLVFMQAMNEQFF. CDR3 coding DNA: TGTGCCAGCAGCTTAGTCTTTATGCAGGCCATGAATGAGCAGTTCTTC.

The chain carries TRBV18 and TRBJ2-7; D is possibly TRBD1 (6 bases). With 3 bases removed from V and 2 bases from J, the gap between germline ends came to 11 bases. Looked up from germline, CDR1 is KGHSH and CDR2 is LQKENI. The CDR3 runs 14 residues. As DNA, the CDR3 is TGTGCCAGCTCACCGACACAGGGTCCCTACGAGCAGTACTTC. Translated: CASSPTQGPYEQYF.

This clonotype turned up a few times. This chain links TRBV12-3 or TRBV12-4 with TRBJ2-2; perhaps TRBD2 as D (6 bases). With 4 bases removed from V and 4 bases from J, the gap between germline ends came to 13 bases. CDR3 length: 15 residues. The CDR3 is CASSWNLAPTGELFF. CDR3 nucleotide sequence: TGTGCCAGCAGTTGGAACCTAGCGCCCACCGGGGAGCTGTTTTTT.

This clonotype was counted at least ten times. The rearrangement uses TRBV20-1 and TRBJ2-2, with D possibly being TRBD1 or TRBD2 (5 bases each). This CDR3 comprises 14 residues. Germline CDR1 is DFQATT and CDR2 is SNEGSKA (reference sequence). V lost 0 bases and J lost 5, with 10 bases in between. DNA for the CDR3: TGCAGTGCTAGAGATTTAGGGGAGACCGGGGAGCTGTTTTTT. Translated: CSARDLGETGELFF.

The V call is TRBV10-1, the J call TRBJ2-3; TRBD1 matches 9 bases. J gave up 4 bases and V 6 bases, and 8 bases lay outside the gene matches. Per germline, CDR1 WNHNN and CDR2 SYGVQD (reference sequence). The CDR3 is 15 amino acids. The CDR3 sequence is CASSPTGTGSDTQYF. CDR3 DNA sequence: TGCGCCAGCAGCCCTACCGGGACAGGGTCAGATACGCAGTATTTT.

The chain joins TRBV29-1 to TRBJ2-7; D remains unclear. The CDR3 loop spans 14 amino acids. Germline CDR1 and CDR2: SQVTM and ANQGSEA. V gave up 0 bases and J gave up 1 base, with 10 bases separating them. Here the CDR3 DNA reads TGCAGCGTTGAAGATTGGCCCGAATCCTACGAGCAGTACTTC. Translating it yields CSVEDWPESYEQYF.

This clonotype was counted only a few times. V and J are TRBV27 and TRBJ2-5, with D perhaps TRBD1 (6 bases). Per germline, CDR1 MNHEY and CDR2 SMNVEV (reference sequence). The CDR3 runs to 12 residues. Trimming shortened V by 6 bases and J by 3 bases, and 8 bases separated the two germline ends. CDR3 DNA sequence: TGTGCCAGCAGAAACAGGGAAGAGACCCAGTACTTC. Translation gives CASRNREETQYF.